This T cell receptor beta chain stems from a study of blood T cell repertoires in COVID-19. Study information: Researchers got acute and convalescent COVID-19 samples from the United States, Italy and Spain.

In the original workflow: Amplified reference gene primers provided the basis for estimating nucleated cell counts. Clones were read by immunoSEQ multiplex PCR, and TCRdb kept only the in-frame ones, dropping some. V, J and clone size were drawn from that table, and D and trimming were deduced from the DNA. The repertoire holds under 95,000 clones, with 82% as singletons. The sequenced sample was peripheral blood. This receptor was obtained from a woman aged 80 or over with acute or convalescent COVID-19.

CDR3: CASSSSGDTQYF. The CDR3 coding sequence is TGTGCCAGCAGTTCTAGCGGGGATACGCAGTATTTT. The gene calls are TRBV27 and TRBJ2-3; the match to TRBD2 covers 8 bases. The CDR3 has 12 amino acids. CDR1 is MNHEY, CDR2 SMNVEV, per germline (reference sequence). V shed 4 bases and J 6 bases; nucleotides not matched to a gene: 0.